One and the same sample provided the 4 T cell receptor beta chains below, sequenced in a study of T-cell reconstitution after alpha-beta-depleted transplantation in children. Using unique molecular identifiers, the investigators prepared the TCRbeta library. Each CDR3 protein is one row after TCRdb ran MiXCR on the PCR reads. The repertoire includes almost 500,000 distinct CDR3 sequences, roughly 10% of them detected once, and about 2.1% sits in the top ten. The sample here was PBMCs, taken before TCRalphabeta/CD19-depleted stem cell transplant. Receptor source: a child aged 2-15 years with inherited bone marrow failure, due to receive a stem cell transplant.

This clonotype was seen repeatedly, ten times or more. The gene calls are TRBV16 and TRBJ2-5; D is uncertain. CDR3 length: 11 amino acids. From germline, CDR1 is KGHSY and CDR2 FQNENV. V shed 3 bases and J shed 4 bases, with 3 bases lying between them. This CDR3 reads CASSQTETQYF. As DNA, the CDR3 is TGTGCCAGCAGCCAGACAGAGACCCAGTACTTC. Combining the CDR3 with reference TRBV16 and TRBJ2-5 gives the whole variable domain GEEVAQTPKHLVRGEGQKAKLYCAPIKGHSYVFWYQQVLKNEFKFLISFQNENVFDETGMPKERFSAKCLPNSPCSLEIQATKLEDSAVYFCASSQTETQYFGPGTRLLVL.

This clonotype was recorded a few times. The rearrangement joins TRBV29-1 to TRBJ2-3; 7 nucleotides align to TRBD1. V was pared by 3 bases and J by 0 bases, with 15 bases of the junction left unmatched. The CDR3 covers 18 residues. Germline V lookup: CDR1 SQVTM, CDR2 ANQGSEA. CDR3 region: CSVDSSTQGTSSTDTQYF. CDR3 bases: TGCAGCGTTGACAGTAGTACACAGGGGACCTCCAGCACAGATACGCAGTATTTT.

This clonotype was detected many times. The chain carries TRBV5-1 and TRBJ2-1; TRBD2 agrees at 8 bases. J lost 2 bases, V lost 4 bases, and 8 bases had no gene match. The length of the CDR3 is 16 residues. In germline, CDR1 is SGHRS, CDR2 YFSETQ. This chain's CDR3 is CASSPNSGKAYNEQFF. CDR3 nucleotides: TGCGCCAGCAGCCCTAATAGCGGGAAGGCCTACAATGAGCAGTTCTTC.

This clonotype was counted only a few times. This sequence joins TRBV7-8 and TRBJ1-1; no firm D call. Deletions cut 4 bases from V and 2 bases from J, with 11 bases between. The CDR3 is made up of 14 amino acids. Germline CDR1 SGHVS, CDR2 FQNEAQ. The CDR3: CASSSSAGNTEAFF. In DNA, the CDR3 is TGTGCCAGCAGCTCTTCCGCAGGCAACACTGAAGCTTTCTTT.